One sample yielded the 10 T cell receptor beta chains listed below, sequenced in a study of blood T cell repertoires in COVID-19. Clones were read by immunoSEQ multiplex PCR, and TCRdb kept only the in-frame ones, dropping some. The sample records some 66,000 clones, about 82% being singletons. Sequenced material: peripheral blood. The receptors come from a man aged 45-60 years with active COVID-19.

This clone is a singleton in its sample. The gene calls are TRBV2 and TRBJ2-7; the D gene is possibly TRBD1 (5 bases). The CDR3 is 15 residues long. The germline V and J ends were trimmed by 5 bases and 0 bases, with 14 bases remaining between them. The germline V gene has CDR1 SNHLY and CDR2 FYNNEI. The CDR3 spells CASSTLGVLSYEQYF. For the CDR3, the DNA is TGTGCCAGCAGTACCCTAGGGGTCCTCTCCTACGAGCAGTACTTC.

The chain employs TRBV2 and TRBJ2-7; D call uncertain. This CDR3 region has 12 residues. Germline CDR1 reads SNHLY; CDR2 reads FYNNEI. V was clipped by 5 bases and J by 6 bases, with 11 bases between them. The CDR3, as DNA: TGTGCCAGCAGTTTTGTTCGCGGCGAGCAGTACGTC. This encodes CASSFVRGEQYV.

J is TRBJ1-6 and V is TRBV11-3, with D unresolved. Deletions cut 5 bases from V and 6 bases from J, with 8 bases between. Germline CDR1 SGHNT, CDR2 YENEEA. This CDR3 has 13 residues. This CDR3 is CASSPRVNSPLHF. In DNA form, the CDR3 reads TGTGCCAGCAGCCCAAGAGTTAATTCACCCCTCCACTTT.

The V and J genes are TRBV5-8 and TRBJ1-6, with a possible D match to TRBD1 (6 bases). Germline V gene lookup returns CDR1 SGHTS and CDR2 YDEGEE. Trimming cost V 0 bases and J 7 bases, with 8 bases left between them. The CDR3 loop spans 14 amino acids. This CDR3 reads CASSLVRGNSPLHF. The DNA of the CDR3 is TGTGCCAGCAGCTTGGTCAGGGGAAATTCACCCCTCCACTTT.

The rearrangement joins TRBV9 to TRBJ2-3; 8 bases fit TRBD1. The CDR3 loop spans 17 amino acids. With V trimmed by 0 bases and J by 4 bases, 10 bases remained unmatched. Germline values: CDR1 SGDLS, CDR2 YYNGEE. In nucleotides, the CDR3 is TGTGCCAGCAGCGTAGCCCCGGGACAGGACACCCCAGATACGCAGTATTTT. The encoded protein is CASSVAPGQDTPDTQYF. Full variable domain (remainder filled in from reference TRBV9 and TRBJ2-3): DSGVTQTPKHLITATGQRVTLRCSPRSGDLSVYWYQQSLDQGLQFLIQYYNGEERAKGNILERFSAQQFPDLHSELNLSSLELGDSALYFCASSVAPGQDTPDTQYFGPGTRLTVL.

The CDR3 region is CASRPGEGGRDTQYF. The CDR3 nucleotides read TGTGCCAGCCGCCCCGGGGAGGGGGGAAGGGATACGCAGTATTTT. This rearrangement joins TRBV6-5 to TRBJ2-3; a weak D match, TRBD2 (7 bases). V was pared by 8 bases and J by 6 bases, with 21 bases between. The CDR3 totals 15 residues. Per germline, CDR1 MNHEY and CDR2 SVGAGI.

The chain joins TRBV7-2 to TRBJ2-1; TRBD2 matches at 12 bases. CDR1 is SGHTA and CDR2 is FQGNSA in the germline V gene. The junction had 6 bases not matched to a gene; V was cut back by 9 bases and J by 9 bases. The CDR3 is made up of 13 amino acids. Here the CDR3 reads CASQLAGGSEQFF. The CDR3 nucleotides read TGTGCCAGTCAACTAGCGGGAGGATCTGAGCAGTTCTTC.

This rearrangement joins TRBV5-4 to TRBJ1-2; D gene uncertain. CDR1 and CDR2 (germline): SGHNT, YYREEE (reference sequence). The CDR3 has 11 residues. Deletions cut 2 bases from V and 8 bases from J, with 7 bases between. The CDR3 nucleotides are TGTGCCAGCAGCTTCGAGGAGGGCTACACCTTC. Residues: CASSFEEGYTF.

The V call is TRBV6-1, the J call TRBJ1-2, with D maybe TRBD1 (5 bases). CDR3 length equals 12 residues. Germline lookup yields CDR1 MNHNS and CDR2 SASEGT. With 2 bases removed from V and 8 bases from J, the gap between germline ends came to 9 bases. The CDR3 nucleotides are TGTGCCAGCAGTGAATGGCGGGGCGGCTACACCTTC. Protein sequence: CASSEWRGGYTF.

J is TRBJ1-1 and V is TRBV11-3; tentative D call: TRBD1 (6 bases). V was trimmed by 2 bases and J by 0 bases, leaving 10 bases between them. The CDR3 has 15 residues. Looked up from germline, CDR1 is SGHNT and CDR2 is YENEEA. CDR3 amino acids: CASSLTDRMNTEAFF. CDR3 sequence (DNA): TGTGCCAGCAGCTTAACCGACAGGATGAACACTGAAGCTTTCTTT. Full variable domain (missing parts from reference TRBV11-3 and TRBJ1-1): EAGVVQSPRYKIIEKKQPVAFWCNPISGHNTLYWYLQNLGQGPELLIRYENEEAVDDSQLPKDRFSAERLKGVDSTLKIQPAELGDSAVYLCASSLTDRMNTEAFFGQGTRLTVV.